These 5 T cell receptor beta chains originate from one sample sequenced in a study of blood T cells in healthy people across ages. The authors ran a second PCR of about 6 to 11 cycles using a sample-barcoded 5' primer and a J-beta primer mix. TCRdb used MiXCR to reprocess the 5' RACE reads, holding one entry per CDR3 protein. This sample has about 930,000 distinct CDR3 sequences; 25% to 30% occur once, and the top ten carry about a tenth. The same data also went into a second study, on T cells of mothers and their children.

Sequenced sample: blood. The source is a woman aged 35 to 49 in good health.

The gene calls are TRBV20-1 and TRBJ1-2; D ambiguous. The germline gives CDR1 DFQATT, CDR2 SNEGSKA (reference sequence). V was pared by 3 bases and J by 3 bases, with 8 bases between. This CDR3 contains 12 residues. The CDR3 sequence is CSASCRHYGYTF. DNA for the CDR3: TGCAGTGCTAGTTGCCGGCACTATGGCTACACCTTC.

The chain uses TRBV7-2 and TRBJ2-5; weak D call: TRBD1 (6 bases). The end of the DNA is better explained by TRBJ2-7, so the J call may be wrong. Germline CDR1 SGHTA, CDR2 FQGNSA. The CDR3 is 13 amino acids. This CDR3 is CASSSTGYYEQYF. DNA of the CDR3: TGTGCCAGCAGTTCGACAGGTTACTACGAGCAGTACTTC.

The V gene is TRBV28, the J gene TRBJ2-3; TRBD2 aligns across 14 bases. The CDR3 contains 17 residues. Germline loops: CDR1 MDHEN, CDR2 SYDVKM. J was trimmed by 5 bases and V by 2 bases; bases with no gene match: 6. CDR3 bases: TGTGCCAGCAGTTTAATCGGACTAGCGGGAGGAAAAGATACGCAGTATTTT. Residues: CASSLIGLAGGKDTQYF.

This clonotype was counted a few times. The chain links TRBV7-9 to TRBJ1-4, with D possibly matching TRBD1 (6 bases). The germline V gene has CDR1 SEHNR and CDR2 FQNEAQ (reference sequence). This CDR3 is built from 15 residues. Trimming cost V 5 bases and J 7 bases, with 17 bases left between them. The CDR3 bases are TGTGCCAGCAGCCGGGGGCGGTCCGAGGGTGAAAAACTGTTTTTT. It translates to CASSRGRSEGEKLFF.

Regarding this clonotype: Being one base from a much bigger clone, this may be a read error. The rearrangement links TRBV27 to TRBJ2-4; tentative D call: TRBD1 (6 bases). The CDR3 consists of 15 residues. The germline V gene has CDR1 MNHEY and CDR2 SMNVEV (reference sequence). Trimming cost V 7 bases and J 13 bases, with 26 bases left between them. CDR3 bases: TGTGCCAGCAACCCAAGAACAGGGTTAAGTGTGGAGCAGTACTTC. Translation: CASNPRTGLSVEQYF.